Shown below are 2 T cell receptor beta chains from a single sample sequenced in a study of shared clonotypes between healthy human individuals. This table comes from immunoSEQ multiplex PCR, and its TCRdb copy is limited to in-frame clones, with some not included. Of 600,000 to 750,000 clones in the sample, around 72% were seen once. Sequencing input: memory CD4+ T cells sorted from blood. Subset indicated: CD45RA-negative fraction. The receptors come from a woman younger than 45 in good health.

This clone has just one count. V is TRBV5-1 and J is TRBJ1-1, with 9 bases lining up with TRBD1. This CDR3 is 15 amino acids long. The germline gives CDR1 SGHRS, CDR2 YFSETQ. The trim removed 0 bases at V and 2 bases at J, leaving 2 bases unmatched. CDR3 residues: CASSLGGQGNTEAFF. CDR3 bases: TGCGCCAGCAGCTTGGGGGGACAGGGAAACACTGAAGCTTTCTTT.

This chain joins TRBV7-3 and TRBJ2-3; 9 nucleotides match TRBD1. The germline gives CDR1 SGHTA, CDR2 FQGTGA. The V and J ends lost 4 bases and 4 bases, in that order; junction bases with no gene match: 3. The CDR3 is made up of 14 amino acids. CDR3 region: CASSSGTGPDTQYF. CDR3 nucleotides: TGTGCCAGCAGCTCCGGGACAGGGCCAGATACGCAGTATTTT.